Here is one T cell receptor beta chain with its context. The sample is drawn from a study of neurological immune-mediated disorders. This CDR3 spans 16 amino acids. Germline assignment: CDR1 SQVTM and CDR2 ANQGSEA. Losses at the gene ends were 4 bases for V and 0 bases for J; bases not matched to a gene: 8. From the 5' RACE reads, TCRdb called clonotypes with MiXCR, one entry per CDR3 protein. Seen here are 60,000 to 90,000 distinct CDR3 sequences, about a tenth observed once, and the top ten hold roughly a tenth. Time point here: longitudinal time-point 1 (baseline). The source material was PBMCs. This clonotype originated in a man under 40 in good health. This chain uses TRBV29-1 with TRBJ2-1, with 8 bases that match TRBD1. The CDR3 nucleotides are TGCAGCGTTGTGTTGACAGGGGATTACTCCTACAATGAGCAGTTCTTC. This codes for CSVVLTGDYSYNEQFF.